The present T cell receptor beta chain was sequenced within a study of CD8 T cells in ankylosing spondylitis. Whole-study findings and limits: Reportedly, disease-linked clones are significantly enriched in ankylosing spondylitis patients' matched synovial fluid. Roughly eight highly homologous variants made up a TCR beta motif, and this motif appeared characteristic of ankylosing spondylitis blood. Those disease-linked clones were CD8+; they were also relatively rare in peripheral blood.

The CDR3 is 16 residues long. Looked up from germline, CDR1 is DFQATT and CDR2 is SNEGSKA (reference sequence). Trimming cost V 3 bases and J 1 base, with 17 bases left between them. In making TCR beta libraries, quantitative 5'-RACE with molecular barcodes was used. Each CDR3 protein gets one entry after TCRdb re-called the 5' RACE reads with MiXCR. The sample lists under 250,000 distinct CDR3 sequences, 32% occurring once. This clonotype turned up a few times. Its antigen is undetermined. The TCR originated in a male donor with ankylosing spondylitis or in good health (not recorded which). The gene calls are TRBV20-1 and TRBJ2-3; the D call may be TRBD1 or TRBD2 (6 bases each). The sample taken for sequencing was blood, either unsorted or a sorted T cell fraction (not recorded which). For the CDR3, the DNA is TGCAGTGCTAGCCTACTTGGGGGGCCCGGCACAGATACGCAGTATTTT. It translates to CSASLLGGPGTDTQYF.